These T cell receptor beta chains were read from a single sample in a study of shared clonotypes between healthy human individuals. Assay: immunoSEQ multiplex PCR; the TCRdb copy retains only in-frame clones and omits some. Of about 990,000 clones listed, more than 75% are singletons. The sample taken for sequencing was memory CD4+ T cells from PBMCs. The source of these receptors is a man between 18 and 35 years old in good health. Some clones in this sample may be carry-over from other donors' samples. CDR3s include the opening cysteine and the closing phenylalanine or tryptophan. The order of the fields is clone size, V gene, D gene, CDR3 protein. The D gene is left open where the match is weak. Clone sizes are given selectively: once, few, many, or a class where the clone is expanded.

abundance: -; v_gene: TRBV7-8; d_gene: TRBD2; CDR3aa: CASSWAGGPQETQYF
abundance: few; v_gene: TRBV7-3; d_gene: TRBD1; CDR3aa: CASSASGQGSPLHF
abundance: -; v_gene: TRBV7-9; d_gene: -; CDR3aa: CASSFRGGGTEAFF
abundance: -; v_gene: TRBV15; d_gene: -; CDR3aa: CATRLRANTEAFF
abundance: -; v_gene: TRBV5-1; d_gene: -; CDR3aa: CASSPVARTNYGYTF
abundance: -; v_gene: TRBV19; d_gene: TRBD1; CDR3aa: CASSSGQGRLDEQYF
abundance: -; v_gene: TRBV7-8; d_gene: TRBD1; CDR3aa: CASSLATGVDSNQPQHF
abundance: -; v_gene: TRBV4-1; d_gene: -; CDR3aa: CASSWQGLLSTEAFF
abundance: few; v_gene: TRBV11-2; d_gene: -; CDR3aa: CASSLSPNTEAFF
abundance: -; v_gene: TRBV11-3; d_gene: -; CDR3aa: CASSPGTSEAYEQYF
abundance: -; v_gene: TRBV5-5; d_gene: -; CDR3aa: CASSLLSGSSNQPQHF
abundance: -; v_gene: TRBV25-1; d_gene: TRBD2; CDR3aa: CASSESSGSNEQFF
abundance: few; v_gene: TRBV6-5; d_gene: -; CDR3aa: CASRRALGYEQYF
abundance: -; v_gene: TRBV11-2; d_gene: -; CDR3aa: CASSLVVVRRVGNEKLFF
abundance: -; v_gene: TRBV28; d_gene: TRBD1; CDR3aa: CASSLWTGEKLFF
abundance: -; v_gene: TRBV7-2; d_gene: -; CDR3aa: CASSFGPGSLNTEAFF
abundance: -; v_gene: TRBV9; d_gene: TRBD2; CDR3aa: CASSVTSGRAGDTQYF